This T cell receptor beta chain stems from a study of shared clonotypes between healthy human individuals. Sequencing was at deep level. On ten immunoSEQ deep assay plates, unsorted PBMC DNA was sequenced. Clones were read by immunoSEQ multiplex PCR, and TCRdb kept only the in-frame ones, dropping some. The data hold roughly 500,000 clones, with around 73% observed a single time. Germline values: CDR1 SGHRS, CDR2 YFSETQ. This CDR3 is built from 14 residues. Trimming left V 5 bases short and J 0 bases short, with 6 bases between. The sequenced sample was PBMCs. This TCR was recovered from a woman between 40 and 55 years old in good health. Some clones in this sample may be carry-over from other donors' samples. V usage is TRBV5-1 and J usage is TRBJ2-6; D is uncertain. The CDR3 loop is CASRDLSGANVLTF. The CDR3 region has the DNA TGCGCCAGCAGGGACCTCTCTGGGGCCAACGTCCTGACTTTC.